Here is one T cell receptor (beta chain) with its context. Its specificity is unknown. The data were taken from a study of T cell clonotyping in hematopoietic cell transplantation. V was trimmed by 5 bases and J by 2 bases, leaving 12 bases between them. This CDR3 is 14 amino acids long. Germline-derived CDR1 and CDR2 are SGHTA and FQGNSA. Using immunoSEQ multiplex PCR, the repertoire was profiled, and TCRdb retains in-frame clones only, with some absent. The data show about 45,000 clones, with about 95% seen just once and approximately 0.85% held by the top ten. Findings of the study overall: Pathologically expanded recipient clonotypes increased progressively from day 30 to day 180 as diversity fell. Graft donor and pretransplant recipient Inverse Simpson Index values predicted broader posttransplant TCR diversity.

This receptor was identified in a woman in her fifties or sixties in good health. Some clones in this sample may be carry-over from other donors' samples. V and J are TRBV7-2 and TRBJ1-2; maybe TRBD1 (5 bases). Sequencing used peripheral blood mononuclear cells. This CDR3 is CASSITGGNYGYTF. The CDR3, as DNA: TGTGCCAGCAGCATTACGGGGGGGAACTATGGCTACACCTTC. The full variable domain, completed using reference TRBV7-2 and TRBJ1-2, is GAGVSQSPSNKVTEKGKDVELRCDPISGHTALYWYRQSLGQGLEFLIYFQGNSAPDKSGLPSDRFSAERTGGSVSTLTIQRTQQEDSAVYLCASSITGGNYGYTFGSGTRLTVV.